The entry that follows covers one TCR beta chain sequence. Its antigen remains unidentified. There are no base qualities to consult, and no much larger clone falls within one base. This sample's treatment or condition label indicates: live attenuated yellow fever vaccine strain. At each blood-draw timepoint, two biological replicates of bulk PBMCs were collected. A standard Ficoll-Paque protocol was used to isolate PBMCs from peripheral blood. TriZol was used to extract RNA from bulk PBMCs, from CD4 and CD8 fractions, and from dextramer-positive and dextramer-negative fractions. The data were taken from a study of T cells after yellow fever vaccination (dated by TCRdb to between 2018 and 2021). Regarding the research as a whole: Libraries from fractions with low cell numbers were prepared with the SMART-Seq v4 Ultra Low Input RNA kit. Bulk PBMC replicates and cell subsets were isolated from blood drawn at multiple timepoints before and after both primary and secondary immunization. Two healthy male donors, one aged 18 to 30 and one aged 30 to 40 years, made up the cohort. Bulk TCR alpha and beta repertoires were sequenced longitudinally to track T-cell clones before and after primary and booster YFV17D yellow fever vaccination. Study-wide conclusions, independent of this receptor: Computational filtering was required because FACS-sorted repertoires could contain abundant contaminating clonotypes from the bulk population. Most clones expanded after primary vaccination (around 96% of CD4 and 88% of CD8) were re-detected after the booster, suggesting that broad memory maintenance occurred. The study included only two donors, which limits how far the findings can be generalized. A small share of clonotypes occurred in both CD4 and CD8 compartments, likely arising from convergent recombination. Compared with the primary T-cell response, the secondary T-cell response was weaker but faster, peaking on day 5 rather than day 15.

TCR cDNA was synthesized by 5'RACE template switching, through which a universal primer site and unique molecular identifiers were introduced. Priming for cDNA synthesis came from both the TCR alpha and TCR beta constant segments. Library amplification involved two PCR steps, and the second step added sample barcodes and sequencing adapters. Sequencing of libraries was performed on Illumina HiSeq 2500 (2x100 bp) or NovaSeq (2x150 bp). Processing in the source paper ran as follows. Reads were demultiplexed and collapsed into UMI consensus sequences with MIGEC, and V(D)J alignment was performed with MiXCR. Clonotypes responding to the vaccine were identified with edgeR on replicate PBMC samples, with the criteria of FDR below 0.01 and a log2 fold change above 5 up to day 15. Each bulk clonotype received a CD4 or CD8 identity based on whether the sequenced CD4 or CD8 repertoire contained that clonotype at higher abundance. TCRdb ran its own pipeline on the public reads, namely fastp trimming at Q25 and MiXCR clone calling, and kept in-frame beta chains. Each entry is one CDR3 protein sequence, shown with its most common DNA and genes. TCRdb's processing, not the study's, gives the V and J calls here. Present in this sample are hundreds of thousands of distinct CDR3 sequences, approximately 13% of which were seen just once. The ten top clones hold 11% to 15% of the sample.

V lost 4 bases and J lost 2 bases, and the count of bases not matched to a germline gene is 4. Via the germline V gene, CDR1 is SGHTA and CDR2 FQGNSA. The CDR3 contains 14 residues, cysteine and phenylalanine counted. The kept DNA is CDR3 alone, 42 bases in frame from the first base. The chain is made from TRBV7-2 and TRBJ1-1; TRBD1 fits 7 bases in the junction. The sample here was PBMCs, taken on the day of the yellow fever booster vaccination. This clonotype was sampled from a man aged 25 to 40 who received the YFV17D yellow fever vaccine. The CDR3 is CASSSYRGNTEAFF. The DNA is TGTGCCAGCAGCTCCTACAGGGGAAACACTGAAGCTTTCTTT.